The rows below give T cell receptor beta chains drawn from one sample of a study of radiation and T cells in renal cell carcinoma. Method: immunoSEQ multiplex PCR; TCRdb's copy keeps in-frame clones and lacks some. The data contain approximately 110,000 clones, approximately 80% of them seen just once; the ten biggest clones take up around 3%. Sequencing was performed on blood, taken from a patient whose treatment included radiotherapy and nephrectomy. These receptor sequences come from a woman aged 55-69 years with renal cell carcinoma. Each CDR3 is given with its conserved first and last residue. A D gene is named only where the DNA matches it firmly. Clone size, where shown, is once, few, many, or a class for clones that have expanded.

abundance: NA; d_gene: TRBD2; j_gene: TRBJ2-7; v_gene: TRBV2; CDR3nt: TGTGCCAGCATAGCTAGCGGGTACGAGCAGTACTTC; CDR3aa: CASIASGYEQYF
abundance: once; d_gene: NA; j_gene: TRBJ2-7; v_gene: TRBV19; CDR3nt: TGTGCCAGTAGTATCGAGGCAGCGTACGAGCAGTACTTC; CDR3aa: CASSIEAAYEQYF
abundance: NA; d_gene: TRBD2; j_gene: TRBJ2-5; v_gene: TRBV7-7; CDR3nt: TGTGCTAGCAGCTTAGCGGTAGCGGGAGTGGGAGGTGGAGAGACCCAGTACTTC; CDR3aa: CASSLAVAGVGGGETQYF
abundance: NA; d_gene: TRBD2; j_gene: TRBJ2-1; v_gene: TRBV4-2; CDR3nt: TGTGCCAGCAGCCAAGATCCCGCTAGCGGTGAAGTCTCCTACAATGAGCAGTTCTTC; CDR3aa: CASSQDPASGEVSYNEQFF
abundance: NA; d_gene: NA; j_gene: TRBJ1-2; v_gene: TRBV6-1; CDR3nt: TGTGCCAGCAGTTACGGGGTGGGCTACACCTTC; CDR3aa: CASSYGVGYTF
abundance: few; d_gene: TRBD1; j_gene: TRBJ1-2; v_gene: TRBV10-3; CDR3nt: TGTGCCACGCAGACAGGGTTGTATGGCTACACCTTC; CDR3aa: CATQTGLYGYTF
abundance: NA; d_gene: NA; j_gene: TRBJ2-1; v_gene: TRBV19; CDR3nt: TGTGCCAGTAGTATATCATCGGGGTACAATGAGCAGTTCTTC; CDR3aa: CASSISSGYNEQFF
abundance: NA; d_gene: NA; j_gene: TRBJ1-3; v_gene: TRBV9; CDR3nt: TGTGCCAGCAGCGTAGCTACGGGGGGAAACACCATATATTTT; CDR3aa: CASSVATGGNTIYF
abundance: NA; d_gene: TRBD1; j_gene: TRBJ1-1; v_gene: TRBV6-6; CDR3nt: TGTGCCAGCAGGCTCTCGACAGGGTGGAACACTGAAGCTTTCTTT; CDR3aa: CASRLSTGWNTEAFF
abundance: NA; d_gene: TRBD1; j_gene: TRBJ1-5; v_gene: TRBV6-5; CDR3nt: TGTGCCAGCACCTCGGACAGGGCTAATAGTCAGCCCCAGCATTTT; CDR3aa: CASTSDRANSQPQHF
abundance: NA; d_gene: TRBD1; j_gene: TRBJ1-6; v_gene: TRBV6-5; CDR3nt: TGTGCCAGCAGTTACTCGGGACAGGGAAATTCACCCCTCCACTTT; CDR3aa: CASSYSGQGNSPLHF
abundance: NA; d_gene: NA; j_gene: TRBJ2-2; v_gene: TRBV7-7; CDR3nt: TGTGCTAGCAGCTCCTCACACCGGAACACCGGGGAGCTGTTTTTT; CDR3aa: CASSSSHRNTGELFF
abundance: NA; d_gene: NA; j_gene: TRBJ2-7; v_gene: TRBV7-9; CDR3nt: TGTGCCAGCAGCTTCGGTTTCTACGAGCAGTACTTC; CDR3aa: CASSFGFYEQYF
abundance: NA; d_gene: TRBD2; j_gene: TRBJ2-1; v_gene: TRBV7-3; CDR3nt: TGTGCCAGCAGCTCCCGGCCCCGGGGAGGGGAGCAGTTCTTC; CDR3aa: CASSSRPRGGEQFF
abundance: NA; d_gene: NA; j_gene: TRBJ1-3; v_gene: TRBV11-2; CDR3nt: TGTGCCAGCAGCGGCGACTGGAACACCATATATTTT; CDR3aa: CASSGDWNTIYF
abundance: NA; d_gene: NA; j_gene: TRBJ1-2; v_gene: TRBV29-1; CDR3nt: TGCAGCGTTGAGGGGGGGAATGGCTACACCTTC; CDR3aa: CSVEGGNGYTF
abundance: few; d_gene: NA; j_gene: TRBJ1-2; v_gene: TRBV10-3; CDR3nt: TGTGCCATCAGGAACGGGGGCGATAACTATGGCTACACCTTC; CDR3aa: CAIRNGGDNYGYTF
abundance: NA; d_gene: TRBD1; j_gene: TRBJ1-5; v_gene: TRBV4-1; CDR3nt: TGCGCCAGCAGCCAAGGGACAGGGGGATCTCATCAGCCCCAGCATTTT; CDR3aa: CASSQGTGGSHQPQHF
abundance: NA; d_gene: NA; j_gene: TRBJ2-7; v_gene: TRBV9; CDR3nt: TGTGCCAGCAGCGAGCAACAGACAGGTTCCTACGAGCAGTACTTC; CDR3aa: CASSEQQTGSYEQYF
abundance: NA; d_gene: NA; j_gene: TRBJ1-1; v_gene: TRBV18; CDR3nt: TGTGCCAGCTCACCCCGAGTGAGGGGCGGCTTGAACACTGAAGCTTTCTTT; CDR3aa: CASSPRVRGGLNTEAFF
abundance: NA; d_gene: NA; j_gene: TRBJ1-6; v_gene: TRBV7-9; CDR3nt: TGTGCCAGCAGCTTAAGAGAGTTCGGTTCACCCCTCCACTTT; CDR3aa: CASSLREFGSPLHF
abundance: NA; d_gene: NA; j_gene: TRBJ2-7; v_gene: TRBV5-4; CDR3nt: TGTGCCAGCAGCTTCCGCCGCGAGCAGTACTTC; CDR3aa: CASSFRREQYF
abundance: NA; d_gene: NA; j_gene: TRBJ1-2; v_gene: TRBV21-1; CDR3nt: TGTGCCAGCAGCCCGATGGACAGGGGACCGTGTTTTAACTATGGCTACACCTTC; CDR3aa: CASSPMDRGPCFNYGYTF
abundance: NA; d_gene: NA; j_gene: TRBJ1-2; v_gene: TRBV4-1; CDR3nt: TGCGCCAGCAGCCACCCAGGGGCTGGCTATGGCTACACCTTC; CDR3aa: CASSHPGAGYGYTF
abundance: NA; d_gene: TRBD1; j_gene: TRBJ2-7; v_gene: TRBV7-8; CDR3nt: TGTGCCAGCACCCCAGGGACAGGGGCCTACGAGCAGTACTTC; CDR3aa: CASTPGTGAYEQYF
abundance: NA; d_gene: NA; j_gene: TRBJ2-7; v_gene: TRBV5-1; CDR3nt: TGCGCCAGCAGCCCAACCTCGTACGAGCAGTACTTC; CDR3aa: CASSPTSYEQYF
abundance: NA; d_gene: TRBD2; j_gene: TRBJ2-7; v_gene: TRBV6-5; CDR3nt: TGTGCCAGTAGACTAGCGGACTCCTACGAGCAGTACTTC; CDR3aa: CASRLADSYEQYF
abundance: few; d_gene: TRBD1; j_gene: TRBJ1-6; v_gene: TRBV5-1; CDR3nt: TGCGCCAGCAGCTTGGAAGAAACGGACAGGACAAATTCACCCCTCCACTTT; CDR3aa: CASSLEETDRTNSPLHF
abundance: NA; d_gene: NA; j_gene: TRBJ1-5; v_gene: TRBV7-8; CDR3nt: TGTGCCAGCAGCTTGGCAGCCTATAGCAATCAGCCCCAGCATTTT; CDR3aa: CASSLAAYSNQPQHF
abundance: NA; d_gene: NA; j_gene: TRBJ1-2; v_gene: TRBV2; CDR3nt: TGTGCCAGCAGTGATACAGGACCCTATGGCTACACCTTC; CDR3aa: CASSDTGPYGYTF
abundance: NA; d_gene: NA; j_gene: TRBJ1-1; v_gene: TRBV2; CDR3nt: TGTGCCAGCAGTGAAACAGGCGGGTGGCCTGAAGCTTTCTTT; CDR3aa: CASSETGGWPEAFF
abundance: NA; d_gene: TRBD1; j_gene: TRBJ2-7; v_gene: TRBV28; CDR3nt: TGTGCCAGCAGTTCTGGACAGGGGGACCCCTACGAGCAGTACTTC; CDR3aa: CASSSGQGDPYEQYF
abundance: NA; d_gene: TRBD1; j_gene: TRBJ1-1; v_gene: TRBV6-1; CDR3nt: TGTGCCAGCAGTGAAAGGCAGGGGGCGGAAACTGAAGCTTTCTTT; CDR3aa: CASSERQGAETEAFF
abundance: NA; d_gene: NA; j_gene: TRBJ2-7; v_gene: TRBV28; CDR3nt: TGTGCCGTCTCTGGACTCCTCAAGTTTTACGAGCAGTACTTC; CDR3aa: CAVSGLLKFYEQYF
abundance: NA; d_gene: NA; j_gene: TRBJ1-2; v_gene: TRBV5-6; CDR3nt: TGTGCCAGCAGCCCCGGGACGGAATATGGCTACACCTTC; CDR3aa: CASSPGTEYGYTF
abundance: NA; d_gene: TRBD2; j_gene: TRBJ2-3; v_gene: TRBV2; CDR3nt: TGTGCCAGCAGTGGTAGCGGGAGTGTCGCAGATACGCAGTATTTT; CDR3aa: CASSGSGSVADTQYF
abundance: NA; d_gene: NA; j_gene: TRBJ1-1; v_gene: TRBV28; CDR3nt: TGTGCCAGCACCCCCACCGGCAGGGCCTACACTGAAGCTTTCTTT; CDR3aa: CASTPTGRAYTEAFF
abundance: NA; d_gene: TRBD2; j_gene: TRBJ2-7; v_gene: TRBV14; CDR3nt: TGTGCCAGCAGCCCGGGACTAGCCTCGAACGAGCAGTACTTC; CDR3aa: CASSPGLASNEQYF
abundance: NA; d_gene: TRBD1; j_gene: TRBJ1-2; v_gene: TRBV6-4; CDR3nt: TGTGCCAGCACCTCTAGACAGGGCGATGGCTACACCTTC; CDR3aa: CASTSRQGDGYTF
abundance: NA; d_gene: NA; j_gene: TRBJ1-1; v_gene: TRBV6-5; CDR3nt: TGTGCCAGCAGTATCCGGGGGTTGAACACTGAAGCTTTCTTT; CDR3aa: CASSIRGLNTEAFF
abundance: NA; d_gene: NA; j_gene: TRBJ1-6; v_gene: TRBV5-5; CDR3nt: TGTGCCAGCAGCGGGGGGACGACTCCTACTTCTTTT; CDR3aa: CASSGGTTPTSF
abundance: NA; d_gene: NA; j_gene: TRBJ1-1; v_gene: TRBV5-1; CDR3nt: TGCGCCAGCAGCTTGGATGCGGGGAGTACTGAAGCTTTCTTT; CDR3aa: CASSLDAGSTEAFF
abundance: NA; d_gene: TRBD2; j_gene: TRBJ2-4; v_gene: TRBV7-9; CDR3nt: TGTGCCAGCAGCGTCGGACTAGCGGGAGATTCTCAGTACTTC; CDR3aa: CASSVGLAGDSQYF
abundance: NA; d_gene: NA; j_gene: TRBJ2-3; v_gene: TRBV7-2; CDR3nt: TGTGCCAGCAGCCGGCGCCTCTCGGCTACTTCCACAGATACGCAGTATTTT; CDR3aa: CASSRRLSATSTDTQYF
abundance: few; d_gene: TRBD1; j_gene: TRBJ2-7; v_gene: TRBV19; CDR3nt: TGTGCCAGTAAAAGGGACAGTTCCTACGAGCAGTACTTC; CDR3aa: CASKRDSSYEQYF
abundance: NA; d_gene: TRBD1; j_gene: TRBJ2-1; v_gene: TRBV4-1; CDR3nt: TGCGCCAGCAGCCTTGTTGGGCAGGGGGCGAATGAGCAGTTCTTC; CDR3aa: CASSLVGQGANEQFF
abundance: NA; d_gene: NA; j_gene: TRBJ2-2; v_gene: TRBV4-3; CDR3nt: TGCGCCAGCAGCCATCCACCGGGACGGGAGAACACCGGGGAGCTGTTTTTT; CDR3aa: CASSHPPGRENTGELFF
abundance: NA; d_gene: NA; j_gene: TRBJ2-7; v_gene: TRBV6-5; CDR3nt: TGTGCCAGCAGTTACCGGAATCACTACGAGCAGTACTTC; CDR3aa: CASSYRNHYEQYF
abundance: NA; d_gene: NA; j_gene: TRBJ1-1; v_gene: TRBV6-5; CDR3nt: TGTGCCAGCAGAAATCCCACAGGGAGGACTGAAGCTTTCTTT; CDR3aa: CASRNPTGRTEAFF
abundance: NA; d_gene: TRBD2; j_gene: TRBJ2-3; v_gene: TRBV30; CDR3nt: TGTGCCTGGAGTGCACTAGCGGGAAACACAGATACGCAGTATTTT; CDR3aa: CAWSALAGNTDTQYF
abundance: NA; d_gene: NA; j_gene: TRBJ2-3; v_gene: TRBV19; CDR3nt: TGTGCCAGTAGTGCAGGGGTCGGCAGGGCAGATACGCAGTATTTT; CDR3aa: CASSAGVGRADTQYF